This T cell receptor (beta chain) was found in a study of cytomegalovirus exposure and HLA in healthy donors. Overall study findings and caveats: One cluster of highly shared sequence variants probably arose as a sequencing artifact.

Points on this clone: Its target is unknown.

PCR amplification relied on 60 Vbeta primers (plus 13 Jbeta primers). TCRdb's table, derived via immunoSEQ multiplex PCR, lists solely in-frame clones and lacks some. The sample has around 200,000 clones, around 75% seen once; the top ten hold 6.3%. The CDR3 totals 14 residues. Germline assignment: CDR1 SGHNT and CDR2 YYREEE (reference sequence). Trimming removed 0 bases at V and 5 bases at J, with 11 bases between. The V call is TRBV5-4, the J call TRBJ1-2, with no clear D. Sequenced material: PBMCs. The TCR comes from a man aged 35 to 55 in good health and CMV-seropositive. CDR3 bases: TGTGCCAGCAGCTTGGACAGAGGGTATTATGGCTACACCTTC. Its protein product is CASSLDRGYYGYTF.